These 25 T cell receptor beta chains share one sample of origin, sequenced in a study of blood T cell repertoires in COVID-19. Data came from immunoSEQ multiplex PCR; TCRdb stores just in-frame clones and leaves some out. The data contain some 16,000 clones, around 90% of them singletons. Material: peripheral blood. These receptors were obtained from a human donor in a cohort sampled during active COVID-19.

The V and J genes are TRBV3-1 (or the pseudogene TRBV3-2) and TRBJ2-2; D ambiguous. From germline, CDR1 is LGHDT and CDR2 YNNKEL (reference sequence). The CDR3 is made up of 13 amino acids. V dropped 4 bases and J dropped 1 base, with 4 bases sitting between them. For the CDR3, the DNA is TGTGCCAGCAGCCGAGTGAACACCGGGGAGCTGTTTTTT. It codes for CASSRVNTGELFF.

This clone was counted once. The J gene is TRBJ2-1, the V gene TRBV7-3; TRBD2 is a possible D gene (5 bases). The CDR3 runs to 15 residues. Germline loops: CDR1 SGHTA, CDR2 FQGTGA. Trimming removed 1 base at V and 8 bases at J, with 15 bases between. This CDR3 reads CASSLNPRGQDEQFF. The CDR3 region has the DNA TGTGCCAGCAGCTTAAATCCTAGAGGGCAGGATGAGCAGTTCTTC. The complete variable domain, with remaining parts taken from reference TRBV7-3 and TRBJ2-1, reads GAGVSQTPSNKVTEKGKYVELRCDPISGHTALYWYRQSLGQGPEFLIYFQGTGAADDSGLPNDRFFAVRPEGSVSTLKIQRTERGDSAVYLCASSLNPRGQDEQFFGPGTRLTVL.

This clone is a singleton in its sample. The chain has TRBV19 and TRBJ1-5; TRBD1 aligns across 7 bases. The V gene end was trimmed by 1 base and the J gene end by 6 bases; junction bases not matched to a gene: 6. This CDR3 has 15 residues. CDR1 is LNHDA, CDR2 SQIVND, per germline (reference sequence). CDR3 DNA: TGTGCCAGTAGTATAGGAAGGGGGCTGGGTCAGCCCCAGCATTTT. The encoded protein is CASSIGRGLGQPQHF.

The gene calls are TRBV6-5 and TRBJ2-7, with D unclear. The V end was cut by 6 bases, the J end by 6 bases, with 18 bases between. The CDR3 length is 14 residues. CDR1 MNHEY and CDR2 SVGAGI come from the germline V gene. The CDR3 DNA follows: TGTGCCAGCAGGGCCCCGGGTAGTGATCGCGAGCAGTACTTC. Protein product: CASRAPGSDREQYF.

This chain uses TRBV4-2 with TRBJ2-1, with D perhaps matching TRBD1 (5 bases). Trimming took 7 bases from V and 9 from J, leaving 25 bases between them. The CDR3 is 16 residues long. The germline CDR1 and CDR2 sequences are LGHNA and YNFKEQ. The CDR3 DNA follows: TGTGCCAGCACACAAGACCCCGTCCAGGGAAGTGGTGAGCAGTTCTTC. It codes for CASTQDPVQGSGEQFF.

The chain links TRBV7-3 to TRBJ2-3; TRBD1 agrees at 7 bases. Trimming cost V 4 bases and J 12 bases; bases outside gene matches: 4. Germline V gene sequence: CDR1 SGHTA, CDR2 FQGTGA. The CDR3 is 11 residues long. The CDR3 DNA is TGTGCCAGCAGCTCTGGGACAGTACAGTATTTT. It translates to CASSSGTVQYF.

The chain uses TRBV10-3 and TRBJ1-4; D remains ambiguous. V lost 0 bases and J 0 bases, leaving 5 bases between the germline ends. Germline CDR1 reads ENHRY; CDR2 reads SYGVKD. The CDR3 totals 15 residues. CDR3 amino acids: CAISESLATNEKLFF. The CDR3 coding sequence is TGTGCCATCAGTGAGTCCCTTGCAACTAATGAAAAACTGTTTTTT.

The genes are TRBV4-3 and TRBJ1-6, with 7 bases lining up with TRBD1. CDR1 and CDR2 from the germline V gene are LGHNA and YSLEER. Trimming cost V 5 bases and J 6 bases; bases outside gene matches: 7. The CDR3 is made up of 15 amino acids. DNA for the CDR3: TGCGCCAGCAGCTCAAACAGGGGACGTAATTCACCCCTCCACTTT. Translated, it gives CASSSNRGRNSPLHF.

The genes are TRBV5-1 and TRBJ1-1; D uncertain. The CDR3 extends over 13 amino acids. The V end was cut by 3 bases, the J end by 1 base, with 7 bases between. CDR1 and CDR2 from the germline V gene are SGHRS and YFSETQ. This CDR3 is CASSYSGNTEAFF. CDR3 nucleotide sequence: TGCGCCAGCAGCTATTCAGGGAACACTGAAGCTTTCTTT.

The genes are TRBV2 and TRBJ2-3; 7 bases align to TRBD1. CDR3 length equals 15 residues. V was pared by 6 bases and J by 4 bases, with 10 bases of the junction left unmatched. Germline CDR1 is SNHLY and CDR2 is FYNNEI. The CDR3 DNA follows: TGTGCCAGCAGATTGACAGGGATCGGGGCAGATACGCAGTATTTT. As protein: CASRLTGIGADTQYF.

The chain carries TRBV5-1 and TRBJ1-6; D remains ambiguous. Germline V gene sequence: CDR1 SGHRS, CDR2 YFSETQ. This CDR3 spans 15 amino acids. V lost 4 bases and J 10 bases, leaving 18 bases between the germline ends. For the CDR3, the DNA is TGCGCCAGCAGCATAGGCGCTCGGCGAGGGTCACCCCTCCACTTT. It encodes CASSIGARRGSPLHF.

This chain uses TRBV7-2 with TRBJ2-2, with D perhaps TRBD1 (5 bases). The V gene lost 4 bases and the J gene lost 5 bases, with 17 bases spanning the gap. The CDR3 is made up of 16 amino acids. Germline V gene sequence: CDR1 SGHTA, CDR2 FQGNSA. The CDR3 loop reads CASSSDQGRRTGELFF. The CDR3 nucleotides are TGTGCCAGCAGCTCCGATCAGGGCCGGCGGACCGGGGAGCTGTTTTTT. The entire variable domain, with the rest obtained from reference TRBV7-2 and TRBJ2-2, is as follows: GAGVSQSPSNKVTEKGKDVELRCDPISGHTALYWYRQSLGQGLEFLIYFQGNSAPDKSGLPSDRFSAERTGGSVSTLTIQRTQQEDSAVYLCASSSDQGRRTGELFFGEGSRLTVL.

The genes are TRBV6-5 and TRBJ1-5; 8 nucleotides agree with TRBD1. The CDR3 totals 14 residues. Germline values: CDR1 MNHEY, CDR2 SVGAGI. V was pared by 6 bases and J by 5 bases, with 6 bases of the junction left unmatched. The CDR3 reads CASSRGRYDQPQHF. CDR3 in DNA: TGTGCCAGCAGCAGGGGGCGATATGATCAGCCCCAGCATTTT.

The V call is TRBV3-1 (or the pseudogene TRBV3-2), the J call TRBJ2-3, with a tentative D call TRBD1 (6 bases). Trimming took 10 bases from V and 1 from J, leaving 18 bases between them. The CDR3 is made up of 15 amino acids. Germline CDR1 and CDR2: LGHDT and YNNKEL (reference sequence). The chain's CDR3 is CANRPGGRGTDTQYF. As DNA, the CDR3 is TGTGCCAACCGCCCTGGGGGCCGAGGCACAGATACGCAGTATTTT.

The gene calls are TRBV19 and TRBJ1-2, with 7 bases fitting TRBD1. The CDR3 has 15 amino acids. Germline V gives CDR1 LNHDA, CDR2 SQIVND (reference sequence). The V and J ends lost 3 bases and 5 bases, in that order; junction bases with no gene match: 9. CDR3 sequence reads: CASSIGPTGLYGYTF. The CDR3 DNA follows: TGTGCCAGTAGTATCGGACCGACAGGGTTATATGGCTACACCTTC.

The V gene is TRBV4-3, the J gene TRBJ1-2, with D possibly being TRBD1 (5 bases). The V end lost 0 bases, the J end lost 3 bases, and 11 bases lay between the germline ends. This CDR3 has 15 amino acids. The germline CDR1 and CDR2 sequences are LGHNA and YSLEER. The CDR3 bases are TGCGCCAGCAGCCAAGACGGGGGGTCGGACTATGGCTACACCTTC. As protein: CASSQDGGSDYGYTF.

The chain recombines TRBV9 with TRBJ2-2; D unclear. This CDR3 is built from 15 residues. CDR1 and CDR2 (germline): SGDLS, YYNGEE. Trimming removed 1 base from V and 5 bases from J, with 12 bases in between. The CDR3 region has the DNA TGTGCCAGCAGCGTATTTGAACTCGGTACCGGGGAGCTGTTTTTT. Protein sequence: CASSVFELGTGELFF.

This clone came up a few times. In nucleotides, the CDR3 is TGCGCCAGCAGCTTGCCCCGGACAGGGGACACCGGGGAGCTGTTTTTT. This gives the protein CASSLPRTGDTGELFF. The chain has TRBV5-1 and TRBJ2-2, with 9 positions matching TRBD1. Losses at the gene ends were 1 base for V and 3 bases for J; bases not matched to a gene: 4. Germline V gene data show CDR1 as SGHRS and CDR2 as YFSETQ. CDR3 length equals 16 residues.

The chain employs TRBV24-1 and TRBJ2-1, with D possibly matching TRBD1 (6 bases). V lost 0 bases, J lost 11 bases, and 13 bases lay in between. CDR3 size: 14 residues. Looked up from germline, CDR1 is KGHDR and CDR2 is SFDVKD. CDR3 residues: CATSDLETGFQQFF. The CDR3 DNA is TGTGCCACCAGTGATTTGGAGACAGGTTTTCAGCAGTTCTTC.

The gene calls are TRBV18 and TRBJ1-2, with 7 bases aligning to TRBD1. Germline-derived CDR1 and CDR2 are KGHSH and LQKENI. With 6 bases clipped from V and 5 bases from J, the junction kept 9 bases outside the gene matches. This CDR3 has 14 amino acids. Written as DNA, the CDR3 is TGTGCCAGCTCGTCGTCCGCAGGGGGGTATGGCTACACCTTC. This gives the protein CASSSSAGGYGYTF.

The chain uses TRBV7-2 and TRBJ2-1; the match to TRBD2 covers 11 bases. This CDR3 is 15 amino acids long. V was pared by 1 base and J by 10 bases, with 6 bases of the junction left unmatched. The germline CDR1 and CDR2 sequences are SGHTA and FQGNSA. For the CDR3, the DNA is TGTGCCAGCAGCTTAGGTCTAGCGGGGGGTGGGGAGCAGTTCTTC. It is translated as CASSLGLAGGGEQFF.

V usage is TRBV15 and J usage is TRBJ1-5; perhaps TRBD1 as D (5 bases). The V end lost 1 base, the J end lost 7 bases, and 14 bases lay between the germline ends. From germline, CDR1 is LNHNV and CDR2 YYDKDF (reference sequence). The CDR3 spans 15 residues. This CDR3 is CATSRVGQGEQPQHF. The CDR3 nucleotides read TGTGCCACCAGCAGAGTAGGGCAGGGCGAACAGCCCCAGCATTTT. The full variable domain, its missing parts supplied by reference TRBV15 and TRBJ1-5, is DAMVIQNPRYQVTQFGKPVTLSCSQTLNHNVMYWYQQKSSQAPKLLFHYYDKDFNNEADTPDNFQSRRPNTSFCFLDIRSPGLGDTAMYLCATSRVGQGEQPQHFGDGTRLSIL.

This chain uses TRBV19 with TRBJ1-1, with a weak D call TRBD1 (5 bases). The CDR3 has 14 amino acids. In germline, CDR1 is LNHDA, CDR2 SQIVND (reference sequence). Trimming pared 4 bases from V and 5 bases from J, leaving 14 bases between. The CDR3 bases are TGTGCCAGTAGTACTGCTGGGGGGAGGACTGAAGCTTTCTTT. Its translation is CASSTAGGRTEAFF.

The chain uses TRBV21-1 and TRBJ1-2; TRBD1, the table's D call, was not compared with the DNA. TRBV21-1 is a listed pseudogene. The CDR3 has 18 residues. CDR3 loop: CASSSLVCTGGGFYGYTF. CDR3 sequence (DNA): TGTGCCAGCAGCTCCCTGGTTTGTACAGGGGGCGGCTTCTATGGCTACACCTTC.

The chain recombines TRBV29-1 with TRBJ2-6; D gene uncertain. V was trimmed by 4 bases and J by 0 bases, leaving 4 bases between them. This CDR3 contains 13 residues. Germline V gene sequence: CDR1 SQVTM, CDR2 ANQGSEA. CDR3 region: CSVGSSGANVLTF. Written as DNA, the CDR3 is TGCAGCGTTGGCAGCTCTGGGGCCAACGTCCTGACTTTC.